This TCR beta chain stems from a study of CD8 T cells in Susac syndrome. TCR beta sequencing covered blood CD8+ and CD4+ T cells. Random hexamers were used to reverse transcribe the RNA input (about 0.5 to 1 ug). TCRdb analysed the immunoSEQ multiplex PCR reads with MiXCR anew, one entry per CDR3 protein. This sample has 80,000 to 90,000 distinct CDR3 sequences, with 80% to 95% found just once. The V gene lost 3 bases and the J gene lost 0 bases, with 12 bases spanning the gap. This CDR3 is 15 amino acids long. Input material: CD8+ T cells from PBMCs. The source is a human donor in good health. V is TRBV12-3 or TRBV12-4 and J is TRBJ2-7; D may correspond to TRBD1 or TRBD2 (5 bases each). In nucleotides, the CDR3 is TGTGCCAGCAGTTTGGCCGGGACGCCCTCCTACGAGCAGTACTTC. Translating it yields CASSLAGTPSYEQYF.